This passage covers 17 T cell receptor beta chains from one sample sequenced in a study of blood T cell repertoires in COVID-19. This table comes from immunoSEQ multiplex PCR, and its TCRdb copy is limited to in-frame clones, with some not included. The table lists approximately 200,000 clones, 85% to 90% of them singletons, with 1.2% in the top ten. Sequenced input: PBMCs or T cells enriched from blood (not recorded which). The source is a man aged 25-40 years who had recovered from COVID-19.

V gene TRBV4-1 combines with J gene TRBJ2-1, with D possibly matching TRBD2 (5 bases). CDR3 length: 17 residues. Trimming removed 4 bases from V and 5 bases from J, with 21 bases in between. Germline CDR1 reads MGHRA; CDR2 reads YSYEKL. CDR3 residues: CASSRTVTRTLNNEQFF. In nucleotides, the CDR3 is TGCGCCAGCAGCCGGACCGTTACTAGAACCCTTAACAATGAGCAGTTCTTC.

The chain couples TRBV2 to TRBJ1-6; no firm D call. The V gene's germline CDR1 is SNHLY and CDR2 FYNNEI. V was pared by 7 bases and J by 7 bases, with 14 bases between. The CDR3 has 14 amino acids. The CDR3 sequence: CASKIVASNSPLHF. Here the CDR3 DNA reads TGTGCCAGCAAGATAGTAGCTTCAAATTCACCCCTCCACTTT.

This clone is medium-sized (0.01 to 0.1%) in the sample. Different DNA sequences within this sample yield the same CDR3. The V and J genes are TRBV25-1 and TRBJ2-5; tentative D call: TRBD2 (5 bases). The CDR3 contains 14 residues. Trimming shortened V by 2 bases and J by 0 bases, and 7 bases separated the two germline ends. CDR1 is MGHDK and CDR2 is SYGVNS in the germline V gene. CDR3: CASSERGHQETQYF. DNA for the CDR3: TGTGCCAGCAGTGAAAGAGGGCACCAAGAGACCCAGTACTTC.

The chain employs TRBV18 and TRBJ1-5, with D uncertain. The length of the CDR3 is 14 residues. The germline V and J ends were trimmed by 2 bases and 5 bases, with 10 bases remaining between them. The V gene's germline CDR1 is KGHSH and CDR2 LQKENI. This CDR3 is CASSPVGGDQPQHF. The CDR3 DNA sequence: TGTGCCAGCTCACCAGTAGGCGGGGATCAGCCCCAGCATTTT. The complete variable domain, with remaining parts taken from reference TRBV18 and TRBJ1-5, reads NAGVMQNPRHLVRRRGQEARLRCSPMKGHSHVYWYRQLPEEGLKFMVYLQKENIIDESGMPKERFSAEFPKEGPSILRIQQVVRGDSAAYFCASSPVGGDQPQHFGDGTRLSIL.

This chain joins TRBV11-2 and TRBJ2-7; tentative D call: TRBD1 (5 bases). CDR3 length equals 14 residues. CDR1 and CDR2 (germline): SGHAT, FQNNGV. The V end was cut by 2 bases, the J end by 3 bases, with 11 bases between. The CDR3 sequence: CASSLSRGYYEQYF. CDR3 nucleotide sequence: TGTGCCAGCAGCTTATCTAGGGGCTACTACGAGCAGTACTTC.

This clone was recorded a few times. This sequence joins TRBV7-9 and TRBJ2-1, with 10 bases aligning to TRBD1. With 2 bases clipped from V and 7 bases from J, the junction kept 8 bases outside the gene matches. Germline CDR1 reads SEHNR; CDR2 reads FQNEAQ (reference sequence). There are 16 residues in the CDR3. CDR3: CASSLLPTGGTNEQFF. CDR3 DNA sequence: TGTGCCAGCAGCTTACTGCCGACAGGGGGCACAAATGAGCAGTTCTTC.

About this clone itself: Other nucleotide sequences from this sample produce the same CDR3. V gene TRBV5-1 combines with J gene TRBJ2-1, with 11 bases lining up with TRBD2. V was clipped by 4 bases and J by 4 bases; unmatched bases: 4. The CDR3 runs to 15 residues. CDR1 is SGHRS, CDR2 YFSETQ, per germline. CDR3 sequence (DNA): TGCGCCAGCAGCCCAGGGACTAGCGGATACAATGAGCAGTTCTTC. As protein: CASSPGTSGYNEQFF.

The V and J genes are TRBV12-3 or TRBV12-4 and TRBJ2-7, with 9 nucleotides matching TRBD1. V lost 7 bases to trimming and J lost 6 bases; unmatched junction nucleotides: 7. The CDR3 is 13 amino acids. The CDR3 nucleotides read TGTGCCAGCACCGGGACAGGGTACGGCGAGCAGTACTTC. It yields the protein CASTGTGYGEQYF.

The genes are TRBV7-8 and TRBJ1-6; D unclear. Per germline, CDR1 SGHVS and CDR2 FQNEAQ. V lost 4 bases, J lost 9 bases, and 10 bases lay in between. The length of the CDR3 is 13 residues. Here the CDR3 reads CASSSIGVSPLHF. The CDR3 region has the DNA TGTGCCAGCAGCTCTATCGGGGTTTCACCCCTCCACTTT.

The rearrangement uses TRBV5-1 and TRBJ2-7; TRBD1 aligns across 11 bases. CDR1 is SGHRS and CDR2 is YFSETQ in the germline V gene. Trimming removed 5 bases from V and 6 bases from J; junction bases left unmatched: 10. This CDR3 has 15 residues. CDR3 sequence: CASSGGTGGSSEQYF. The CDR3 DNA reads as TGCGCCAGCAGTGGCGGGACAGGGGGTAGTTCCGAGCAGTACTTC. Filled out from reference TRBV5-1 and TRBJ2-7, the complete variable domain reads KAGVTQTPRYLIKTRGQQVTLSCSPISGHRSVSWYQQTPGQGLQFLFEYFSETQRNKGNFPGRFSGRQFSNSRSEMNVSTLELGDSALYLCASSGGTGGSSEQYFGPGTRLTVT.

Note on this clone: This sample includes further DNA sequences coding for the same CDR3. The chain has TRBV20-1 and TRBJ2-5; no firm D call. Deletions cut 1 base from V and 5 bases from J, with 5 bases between. The CDR3 loop spans 11 amino acids. Germline CDR1 reads DFQATT; CDR2 reads SNEGSKA (reference sequence). The CDR3 here is CSARVGETQYF. The CDR3 coding sequence is TGCAGTGCTAGAGTCGGGGAGACCCAGTACTTC.

The chain couples TRBV5-1 to TRBJ1-4; a weak D match, TRBD1 (5 bases). Deletions cut 3 bases from V and 8 bases from J, with 23 bases between. Germline CDR1 reads SGHRS; CDR2 reads YFSETQ. This CDR3 has 17 amino acids. The chain's CDR3 is CASSWVGAGLDSEKLFF. CDR3 bases: TGCGCCAGCAGCTGGGTTGGCGCAGGGCTTGACAGCGAAAAACTGTTTTTT.

The chain recombines TRBV5-4 with TRBJ1-6; tentatively, D is TRBD1 (6 bases). Germline assignment: CDR1 SGHNT and CDR2 YYREEE (reference sequence). The CDR3 is 15 residues long. V was trimmed by 4 bases and J by 4 bases, leaving 12 bases between them. The CDR3 protein is CASSGGAGYNSPLHF. The CDR3 DNA is TGTGCCAGCAGCGGGGGGGCGGGTTATAATTCACCCCTCCACTTT. Full variable domain (remainder filled in from reference TRBV5-4 and TRBJ1-6): ETGVTQSPTHLIKTRGQQVTLRCSSQSGHNTVSWYQQALGQGPQFIFQYYREEENGRGNFPPRFSGLQFPNYSSELNVNALELDDSALYLCASSGGAGYNSPLHFGNGTRLTVT.

V gene TRBV19 combines with J gene TRBJ1-2; D is ambiguous. Germline CDR1 is LNHDA and CDR2 is SQIVND (reference sequence). Trimming removed 6 bases from V and 0 bases from J, with 8 bases in between. The CDR3 extends over 13 amino acids. As DNA, the CDR3 is TGTGCCAGTAGGAGTCCCACTAACTATGGCTACACCTTC. Its translation: CASRSPTNYGYTF.

V gene TRBV30 combines with J gene TRBJ2-2; D possibly corresponds to TRBD1 (6 bases). This CDR3 spans 15 amino acids. Trimming took off 7 bases at V and 6 bases at J, with 21 bases between the two ends. Germline CDR1 reads GTSNPN; CDR2 reads SVGIG (reference sequence). This CDR3 reads CALATGREISGELFF. CDR3 DNA sequence: TGTGCCTTGGCGACAGGCCGCGAGATCTCCGGGGAGCTGTTTTTT.

A single count supports this clone. The chain uses TRBV14 and TRBJ2-7, with 8 bases that match TRBD1. V was pared by 2 bases and J by 3 bases, with 6 bases of the junction left unmatched. The CDR3 consists of 15 residues. Germline lookup yields CDR1 SGHDN and CDR2 FVKESK. This CDR3 reads CASSQYYGQGYEQYF. The CDR3 DNA is TGTGCCAGCAGCCAATACTACGGACAGGGCTACGAGCAGTACTTC. The full variable domain, completed using reference TRBV14 and TRBJ2-7, is EAGVTQFPSHSVIEKGQTVTLRCDPISGHDNLYWYRRVMGKEIKFLLHFVKESKQDESGMPNNRFLAERTGGTYSTLKVQPAELEDSGVYFCASSQYYGQGYEQYFGPGTRLTVT.

This chain uses TRBV15 with TRBJ2-1; TRBD2 matches 8 bases. The CDR3 length is 18 residues. Germline CDR1 LNHNV, CDR2 YYDKDF (reference sequence). The trim removed 2 bases at V and 10 bases at J, leaving 19 bases unmatched. In DNA form, the CDR3 reads TGTGCCACCAGCAGACCCTATGCCGGGACTAGGCGAGGAGGAGAGCAGTTCTTC. It translates to CATSRPYAGTRRGGEQFF.